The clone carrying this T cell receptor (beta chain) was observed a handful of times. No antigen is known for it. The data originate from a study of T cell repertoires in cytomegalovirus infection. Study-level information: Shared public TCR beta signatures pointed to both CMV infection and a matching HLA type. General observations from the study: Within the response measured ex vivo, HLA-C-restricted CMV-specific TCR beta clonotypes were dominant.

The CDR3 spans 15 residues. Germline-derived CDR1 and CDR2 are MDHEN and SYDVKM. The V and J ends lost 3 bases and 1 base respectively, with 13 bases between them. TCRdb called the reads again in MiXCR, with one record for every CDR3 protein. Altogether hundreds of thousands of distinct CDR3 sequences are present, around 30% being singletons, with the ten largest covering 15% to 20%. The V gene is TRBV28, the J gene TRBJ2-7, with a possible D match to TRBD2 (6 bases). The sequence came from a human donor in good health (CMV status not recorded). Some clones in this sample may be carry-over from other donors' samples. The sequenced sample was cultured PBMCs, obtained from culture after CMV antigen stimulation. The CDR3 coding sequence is TGTGCCAGCAGTTTGATGGGGCGGGGTTCCTACGAGCAGTACTTC. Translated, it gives CASSLMGRGSYEQYF.